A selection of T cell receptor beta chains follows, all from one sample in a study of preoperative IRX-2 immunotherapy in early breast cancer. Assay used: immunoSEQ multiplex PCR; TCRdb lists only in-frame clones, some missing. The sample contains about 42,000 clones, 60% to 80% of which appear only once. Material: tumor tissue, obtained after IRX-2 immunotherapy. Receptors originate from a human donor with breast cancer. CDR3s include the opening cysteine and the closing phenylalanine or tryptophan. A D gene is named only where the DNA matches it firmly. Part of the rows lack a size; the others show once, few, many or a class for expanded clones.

TGTGCCAGTAGTATAGTCGGGGGGGCAAATGGCTACACCTTC	CASSIVGGANGYTF	-	TRBJ1-2	14	-	TRBV19
TGTGCCAGTAGTACCGCACAGGGGGGAAACACTGAAGCTTTCTTT	CASSTAQGGNTEAFF	TRBD1	TRBJ1-1	15	-	TRBV19
TGCGCCACCTCACCCTCCTACGAGCAGTACTTC	CATSPSYEQYF	-	TRBJ2-7	11	-	TRBV10-1
TGTGCCAGCGGGGCCGTTTTAGGGGAGACCCAGTACTTC	CASGAVLGETQYF	-	TRBJ2-5	13	-	TRBV28
TGTGCCAGCAGAGGGGTGGGAGGCGCAGATACGCAGTATTTT	CASRGVGGADTQYF	-	TRBJ2-3	14	few	TRBV28
TGTGCCAGCAGCCTAAAAGGAGGGACCTCCTTTGGTGCTTTCTTT	CASSLKGGTSFGAFF	-	TRBJ1-1	15	-	TRBV16
TGTGCCAGCAGGAGGGACACGGCCAGCTATGGCTACACCTTC	CASRRDTASYGYTF	-	TRBJ1-2	14	-	TRBV7-7
TGTGCCAGCAACAGGGCCCATGAGCAGTTCTTC	CASNRAHEQFF	-	TRBJ2-1	11	-	TRBV6-4
TGTGCCATCGAGCCCAGATCGACCTACGAGCAGTACTTC	CAIEPRSTYEQYF	-	TRBJ2-7	13	-	TRBV6-8
TGCGCCAGCAGCCAGCCCCCCGGGACCAGCGGGATGTCGATGTTCTTC	CASSQPPGTSGMSMFF	TRBD2	TRBJ2-1	16	-	TRBV5-1
TGTGCCAGCAGTGTAGAGAGGTACACTGAAGCTTTCTTT	CASSVERYTEAFF	-	TRBJ1-1	13	few	TRBV6-8
TGCGCCAGCAGCTTGGGGGGTTCCTACAATGAGCAGTTCTTC	CASSLGGSYNEQFF	-	TRBJ2-1	14	-	TRBV5-1
TGTGCCAGTACCCCAGGGGGACGGAATCAGCCCCAGCATTTT	CASTPGGRNQPQHF	TRBD1	TRBJ1-5	14	few	TRBV19
TGTGCCAGCAGCTTAGAACTAGCGGGAGGGCGGTGGACCGGGGAGCTGTTTTTT	CASSLELAGGRWTGELFF	TRBD2	TRBJ2-2	18	-	TRBV11-3
TGTGCCAGTATTTCGGAGGCGGAGTCCTATAATTCACCCCTCCACTTT	CASISEAESYNSPLHF	-	TRBJ1-6	16	-	TRBV19
TGTGCCAGCCGTGAGGGGTATCGCTACACCTTC	CASREGYRYTF	-	TRBJ1-2	11	few	TRBV19
TGTGCCAGCAGTTACTCTGGTGAGCAGTTCTTC	CASSYSGEQFF	-	TRBJ2-1	11	-	TRBV6-7
TGCGCCAGCAGCCAAGTAGCCCAGGGGGGGGAAAAACTGTTTTTT	CASSQVAQGGEKLFF	-	TRBJ1-4	15	-	TRBV1
TGTGCCAGCACCCCTCCGGCCGCGAATGAAAAACTGTTTTTT	CASTPPAANEKLFF	-	TRBJ1-4	14	-	TRBV28
TGTGCCAGCGGAACCGGGACAGGGCCCTACAATGAGCAGTTCTTC	CASGTGTGPYNEQFF	TRBD1	TRBJ2-1	15	-	TRBV6-8
TGCGCCAGCAGCCAACAGGGAACGGCCTACGAGCAGTACTTC	CASSQQGTAYEQYF	-	TRBJ2-7	14	once	TRBV4-1
TGTGCCAGCAGCCGAGTTTTCCATGAGCAGTTCTTC	CASSRVFHEQFF	-	TRBJ2-1	12	few	TRBV14
TGCGCCAGCAGCCCAAGACAGGGGGCTGAAGCTTTCTTT	CASSPRQGAEAFF	TRBD1	TRBJ1-1	13	-	TRBV23-1
TGCGCCAGCAGCTTGGACCAGGGGGCAAATGAGCAGTTCTTC	CASSLDQGANEQFF	TRBD1	TRBJ2-1	14	once	TRBV23-1
TGTGCCAGCAGCCACAGGACAGGGGCCGACAACACTGAAGCTTTCTTT	CASSHRTGADNTEAFF	TRBD1	TRBJ1-1	16	-	TRBV7-6
TGCAGCGTTGATGACAGGGCTGGAAACACCATATATTTT	CSVDDRAGNTIYF	TRBD1	TRBJ1-3	13	-	TRBV29-1
TGCGCCAGCAGTGGACAGAACACCGGGGAGCTGTTTTTT	CASSGQNTGELFF	-	TRBJ2-2	13	-	TRBV23-1
TGTGCCAGCAGCTCTAGGGGCGGGGAGACCCAGTACTTC	CASSSRGGETQYF	-	TRBJ2-5	13	-	TRBV7-2
TGTGCCAGCAGTCCTAGGACTAGCGGTAACAATGAGCAGTTCTTC	CASSPRTSGNNEQFF	TRBD2	TRBJ2-1	15	-	TRBV25-1
TGTGCTAGTGGTACCCCCTGGGAGCTGTTTTTT	CASGTPWELFF	-	TRBJ2-2	11	few	TRBV12-5
TGTGCCATCAGAGGGCAGTACCAAGAGACCCAGTACTTC	CAIRGQYQETQYF	-	TRBJ2-5	13	-	TRBV6-8
TGCGCCAGCAGCATAGCGCCGGGACAGGGAACTGAGCAGTTCTTC	CASSIAPGQGTEQFF	TRBD1	TRBJ2-1	15	-	TRBV5-1
TGTGCCAGCAGTTTAGGCGGGAGGTCCTACGAGCAGTACTTC	CASSLGGRSYEQYF	TRBD2	TRBJ2-7	14	-	TRBV28
TGCGCCAGCAGCTCGACGGGACAGACCACAGATACGCAGTATTTT	CASSSTGQTTDTQYF	TRBD1	TRBJ2-3	15	-	TRBV5-1
TGTGCCAGCAGTTACGGCACAGGTCAGGGGCATAATTCACCCCTCCACTTT	CASSYGTGQGHNSPLHF	-	TRBJ1-6	17	once	TRBV22-1
TGTGCCAGCTCACCAGGGGAGGTGACAGGGCGCGGCTACACCTTC	CASSPGEVTGRGYTF	TRBD1	TRBJ1-2	15	-	TRBV18
TGCGCCAGCAGCGGACAGGGGCCCCAGGGTGGAAACACCATATATTTT	CASSGQGPQGGNTIYF	TRBD1	TRBJ1-3	16	-	TRBV5-1
TGTGCCAGCTCACCTGGGTTCAAAGAGACCCAGTACTTC	CASSPGFKETQYF	-	TRBJ2-5	13	-	TRBV18
TGCGCCAGCAGTCAACTAGCGGGCAGCTCCTACAATGAGCAGTTCTTC	CASSQLAGSSYNEQFF	TRBD2	TRBJ2-1	16	once	TRBV5-1
TGTGCCAGTAGTATAAATCTCCCGAGGGGGACAGATACGCAGTATTTT	CASSINLPRGTDTQYF	-	TRBJ2-3	16	-	TRBV19
TGTGCCAGCAGTTACAAGACAGGGAACACCGGGGAGCTGTTTTTT	CASSYKTGNTGELFF	-	TRBJ2-2	15	-	TRBV6-8
TGTGCCAGCAGTTCCGGCGGGGGTCTTACAATGAGGCAGTTCTTC	CASSSGGGLTMRQFF	TRBD2	TRBJ2-1	15	-	TRBV6-8
TGTGCCAGCAGCTCAAGGACAGGGTCCGATACGCAGTATTTT	CASSSRTGSDTQYF	TRBD1	TRBJ2-3	14	few	TRBV11-3
TGTGCCAGCAGTGTTAACTTTAGCAATCAGCCCCAGCATTTT	CASSVNFSNQPQHF	-	TRBJ1-5	14	-	TRBV6-8
TGCGCCAGCAGCTTAGACCCGGGGGGACAGCCCCAGCATTTT	CASSLDPGGQPQHF	-	TRBJ1-5	14	-	TRBV5-1
TGTGCCAGCAGTTGGGGAAACTCGGGGTCAGATACGCAGTATTTT	CASSWGNSGSDTQYF	-	TRBJ2-3	15	-	TRBV2
TGTGCCAGTAGTATGTCGGACTCTGGAAACACCATATATTTT	CASSMSDSGNTIYF	-	TRBJ1-3	14	once	TRBV19
TGTGCCAGCAGGCGGGACAGGCCCGCGAACACCGGGGAGCTGTTTTTT	CASRRDRPANTGELFF	TRBD1	TRBJ2-2	16	-	TRBV6-8
TGTGCTAGTGGTCTCCTCCAGAACACTGAAGCTTTCTTT	CASGLLQNTEAFF	-	TRBJ1-1	13	-	TRBV12-5
TGCGCCAGCAGTTTAGTTGCCGGGGAGCTGTTTTTT	CASSLVAGELFF	-	TRBJ2-2	12	-	TRBV10-2
TGCGCCAGCAGCCCCTTCAGCGGGGGGACGTCAGATACGCAGTATTTT	CASSPFSGGTSDTQYF	TRBD2	TRBJ2-3	16	-	TRBV5-1
TGCGCCAGCAGTCCAGGGGACTCTGGAAACACCATATATTTT	CASSPGDSGNTIYF	-	TRBJ1-3	14	-	TRBV5-1
TGTGCCAGCAGCAGAACTAGCAGGGAGTTCGCAGATACGCAGTATTTT	CASSRTSREFADTQYF	-	TRBJ2-3	16	-	TRBV6-8
TGTGCCATCAGCAGAGACAGGGAATCACCCCTCCACTTT	CAISRDRESPLHF	TRBD1	TRBJ1-6	13	-	TRBV6-8
TGCGCCAGCAGCCAAGTCGACCTCGGCTTCAGCTCCTACAATGAGCAGTTCTTC	CASSQVDLGFSSYNEQFF	-	TRBJ2-1	18	-	TRBV1
TGTGCCAGCAGTTACTCGGGGCCTCGGGGCAATCAGCCCCAGCATTTT	CASSYSGPRGNQPQHF	-	TRBJ1-5	16	-	TRBV6-8
TGTGCCAGCAGCTTATCAGGGACTATGTACACCGGGGAGCTGTTTTTT	CASSLSGTMYTGELFF	TRBD2	TRBJ2-2	16	few	TRBV11-3
TGTGCCAGCAGTACAGGACAGGGAGGGTATGGCTACACCTTC	CASSTGQGGYGYTF	TRBD1	TRBJ1-2	14	-	TRBV6-8
TGTGCCAGCAGCTCTGCCCGGGGGGAGAGGACTGAAGCTTTCTTT	CASSSARGERTEAFF	-	TRBJ1-1	15	-	TRBV11-3